The T cell receptor (beta chain) described here comes from a study of monozygotic twins with inflammatory bowel disease. From the 5' RACE reads, TCRdb lists one entry per CDR3 protein and no DNA. In all, the sample yields 310,000 or so distinct CDR3 sequences. Input material: blood. The clonotype was recovered from a human donor with ulcerative colitis or Crohn's disease, or a healthy co-twin of an affected twin (not recorded which).

The CDR3 sequence is CASSTGRDSTDTQYF. The chain uses TRBV12-3 or TRBV12-4 and TRBJ2-3; TCRdb calls TRBD1, which cannot be checked without DNA. The CDR3 sequence is 15 residues long.